This TCR beta chain originates from a study of molecular identifiers for immune sequencing clone quantification. Study details: RNA from approximately 20,000 or 98,000 naive CD8 cells was split five ways in replicates, with four sequenced.

Whole-study findings and limits: Highly expanded clone sizes could end up underestimated if a barcode were shared by identical TCR molecules.

TCRdb reprocessed the PCR reads with MiXCR, giving one entry per CDR3 protein. The top ten hold around 0.78% of the sample, which has hundreds of thousands of distinct CDR3 sequences, about 25% seen once. The CDR3 sequence is 12 residues long. Germline V lookup: CDR1 SGHVS, CDR2 FQNEAQ. On this clonotype: Its target is unknown. Being one base from a much bigger clone, this may be a read error.

This receptor was identified in a human donor in good health. Some libraries in this study had Jurkat cell RNA spiked in. The V and J genes are TRBV7-8 and TRBJ2-2; perhaps D is TRBD1 or TRBD2 (6 bases each). Sequencing was done on a sample of naive CD8+ T cells from blood, with Jurkat cell RNA spiked in. Specified subset: FACS-sorted CD8+CD4-CCR7+CD45RA+ naive T cells. The CDR3 reads CASRGGTGELCF. The DNA of the CDR3 is TGTGCCAGCAGGGGGGGCACCGGGGAGCTGTGTTTT.